The clone carrying this T cell receptor (beta chain) showed up just a few times. Its antigen remains unknown. This entry is derived from a study of cytotoxic CD8 clonotypes in ibrutinib-treated CLL. Across the whole study: Included were 10 to 12 relapsed/refractory and about 15 treatment-naive patients, of whom 17 to 18 were IGHV unmutated. Sample averages reached 250,000 or so productive templates and over 85,000 productive rearrangements.

Overall study findings and caveats: Sustained-remission and progressing patients were not sampled at matched times. The clonality went up when patients responded to ibrutinib and dropped back toward baseline at progression.

The CDR3 has 15 residues. After removal of 3 bases from V and 2 bases from J, the junction contained 3 bases not matched to a gene. Germline V gives CDR1 MDHEN, CDR2 SYDVKM. Produced via immunoSEQ multiplex PCR; TCRdb's table is partial and in-frame only. The table lists about 150,000 clones, about 79% of them singletons. This TCR was recovered from a human donor with chronic lymphocytic leukemia. The sequencing here drew on PBMCs, taken after 12 months of ibrutinib treatment. The chain has TRBV28 and TRBJ2-2; TRBD1 matches at 7 bases. DNA for the CDR3: TGTGCCAGCAGTTTGGGACAGTTTAACACCGGGGAGCTGTTTTTT. Its translation: CASSLGQFNTGELFF.